This T cell receptor beta chain originates from a study of T-cell memory formation after mild COVID-19. Background on the study: Among the donors, TCR clusters were largely specific to each donor.

The study, taken as a whole, reports: That cross-reactive memory joined was suggested by some responding clones appearing in pre-infection memory. From day 15 to 85, contracting clones were balanced between CD4 and CD8, whereas later expanders leaned toward CD4+. Shrinking CD4+ clones were chiefly CM and EM; CD8+ ones were chiefly EMRA.

The V and J ends lost 0 bases and 9 bases respectively, with 9 bases between them. The CDR3 runs 12 residues. TCRdb re-called the 5' RACE reads through MiXCR, storing one row per CDR3 protein. The sample yields hundreds of thousands of distinct CDR3 sequences, approximately 27% seen once. The table lists this clonotype with many counts. Its antigen is still unknown. V usage is TRBV12-3 or TRBV12-4 and J usage is TRBJ2-7; D ambiguous. The receptor was isolated from an adult woman who had mild COVID-19 (a few samples of this study predate the infection). Cell type and time point are not known. The material sequenced was PBMCs or a T cell subset sorted from them (not recorded which). The CDR3 region has the DNA TGTGCCAGCAGTTTAGCACGTTCATGGCAGTACTTC. Encoded protein: CASSLARSWQYF.